This T cell receptor (beta chain) was sequenced in a study of identical twins listed by TCRdb under 2016. Describing the broader study: To test whether fetal clonotypes persist, this study deep-sequenced TCR alpha and beta repertoires from monozygotic twins, from unrelated adults of various ages, and from cord blood. To rule out contamination, the twin experiments were replicated at different times with different library preparation protocols.

Every donor in the study was a healthy Caucasian. Three pairs of female monozygotic twins, all aged roughly 18 to 29 years, made up the twin cohort. Using Miltenyi CD45RO+ enrichment and human naive T-cell isolation kits, memory (CD45RO+) and naive T cells were isolated from PBMC. From cysteine to phenylalanine, the CDR3 is 16 amino acids long. The read is trimmed to its CDR3 DNA, 48 bases read in frame from base 1. Trimming accounts for 7 bases at V and 2 bases at J, while the number of junction bases matched to no gene is 12. Receptor libraries were prepared by 5' RACE. Instrument used: Illumina HiSeq 2000. Template switching added a universal primer binding site, and the final cDNA carried a unique molecular identifier that allowed TCR cDNA molecules to be counted accurately. Specific primers in the conserved constant-segment region were used to synthesize first-strand cDNA for TCR alpha and beta chains. To control for contamination, every cDNA library was double barcoded, receiving both a SMART-Mk sample barcode and Illumina barcodes. Two successive PCR steps introduced TruSeq adapter sequences along with Illumina sample barcodes. Sequencing of the TCR alpha and beta cDNA libraries was done on the Illumina HiSeq platform using custom primers. In the original analysis: MiGEC was used to process raw reads and extract unique molecular identifiers, and MiXCR was used to find CDR3 positions. Recombination models were inferred per individual with the repgenHMM and IGoR tools using an EM algorithm. The analysis of shared clonotypes was done with the tcR package in R, with sharing normalized by the product of cloneset sizes. To study raw recombination free of thymic and clonal selection effects, out-of-frame nonproductive sequences were analyzed. TCRdb reanalyzed the raw reads on its own, using fastp at Q25 for trimming and MiXCR for clone calling, and kept in-frame beta chains. Each CDR3 protein appears once, grouped with its most common genes and DNA. The V and J calls were not made by the authors but by TCRdb's processing. The sample yields around 240,000 distinct CDR3 sequences; about 7% were counted once. Of the sample, 3% to 4.5% falls within the top ten clones.

The full study reports these points: Excess twin sharing in beta out-of-frame sequences was weaker because fewer shared sequences lowered the signal-to-noise ratio. Zero-insertion analyses could be partly confounded by invariant T cells such as MAIT and iNKT, though diverse VJ usage argued against such confounding for most clonotypes. Fewer insertions were carried by abundant cord blood beta clonotypes, a similar but weaker trend appeared in young adult naive repertoires, and no such trend appeared in memory repertoires. Because the same donors could not be followed over many years, the conclusions relied on cross-sectional statistical analysis. Out-of-frame TCR alpha sharing in monozygotic twins was systematically underestimated by recombination models, whereas sharing between unrelated individuals was in agreement with the recombination models. Compared with coincidental sharing between unrelated individuals, out-of-frame TCR alpha sequences shared between twins showed an excess of sequences with low generation probability.

This clonotype was detected ten times or more. Its antigen is not yet known. Within one base of it there is no much larger clone, and no base qualities were kept. A further study also used this sample, focusing on yellow fever vaccine responses in identical twins. The second investigation adds: The T cell response to vaccination in identical twins was reported by the authors to appear partly convergent and partly personalized. In identical twins, the study followed T cell clones that responded to the vaccine with precision.

Sequencing was done on a sample of memory (CD45RO+) T cells sorted from blood. The label giving this sample's cell subset or site can be read as: CD45RO+ enriched T cells. The V and J genes are TRBV12-3 or TRBV12-4 and TRBJ2-5; 8 of the junction bases match TRBD2. The receptor was isolated from a woman aged 18-29 years in good health. The sequenced DNA is TGTGCCAGCACCCCACAAGCGGGGGCCGTACAAGAGACCCAGTACTTC. Its amino acids are CASTPQAGAVQETQYF.